Here is one TCR beta chain with its context. Germline loops: CDR1 SEHNR, CDR2 FQNEAQ (reference sequence). Trimming left V 4 bases short and J 7 bases short, with 14 bases between. The CDR3 loop spans 13 amino acids. Sequencing used immunoSEQ multiplex PCR; TCRdb keeps in-frame clones, though not all of them. The sample yields over 65,000 clones, 86% seen once. This entry is derived from a study of OX40 agonist ivuxolimab in advanced cancers. The sequences come from CD4+ or CD8+ T cells sorted from blood, collected in a trial of the OX40 agonist ivuxolimab. The sequence came from an adult with an advanced solid tumor such as melanoma, head and neck, liver or kidney cancer. The V call is TRBV7-9, the J call TRBJ2-7; D is undetermined. For the CDR3, the DNA is TGTGCCAGCAGCTGGCAGACCTCTGGAGAGCAGTACTTC. Its translation: CASSWQTSGEQYF.